This T cell receptor (beta chain) was sequenced during a study of long-term antiretroviral therapy in people with HIV. Regarding the study as a whole: Someone took the blood between the mid-2000s and the late 2010s, maybe while older ART regimens were in use.

Per germline, CDR1 ENHRY and CDR2 SYGVKD. The CDR3 covers 14 residues. The V gene lost 0 bases and the J gene lost 5 bases, with 10 bases spanning the gap. Comments on this clone: The target antigen is unknown.

There were no participants with HIV treated outside the United States. The libraries were made with immunoSEQ v3.0 at survey level. Assay: immunoSEQ multiplex PCR; the TCRdb copy retains only in-frame clones and omits some. The sample yields roughly 13,000 clones, about 77% seen once. The sequence derives from a woman under 30 with HIV. The rearrangement joins TRBV10-3 to TRBJ1-1; D uncertain. The source was unsorted PBMCs, collected 1.3 years after starting antiretroviral therapy. CDR3 sequence (DNA): TGTGCCATCAGTGAGTCGACAAGGGCGACTGAAGCTTTCTTT. Amino acids: CAISESTRATEAFF.